The 8 T cell receptor beta chains below were found in one sample sequenced in a study of control samples from healthy donors and cancer patients. Repertoires were generated with immunoSEQ multiplex PCR, while TCRdb's copy carries only in-frame clones and drops some. The table shows 100,000 to 150,000 clones, with 80% to 90% occurring only once. The sample consisted of blood. The receptors originated from a man between 50 and 59 years old in good health.

The chain employs TRBV19 and TRBJ2-7; D might be TRBD1 (6 bases). Germline lookup yields CDR1 LNHDA and CDR2 SQIVND (reference sequence). Trimming removed 6 bases from V and 2 bases from J, with 14 bases in between. CDR3 size: 14 residues. CDR3 DNA sequence: TGTGCCAGTAGCCCGGGACACGGACCCTACGAGCAGTACTTC. This codes for CASSPGHGPYEQYF.

The gene calls are TRBV10-3 and TRBJ1-1, with TRBD1 as a possible D gene (6 bases). The CDR3 spans 13 residues. The germline V gene has CDR1 ENHRY and CDR2 SYGVKD. Trimming removed 5 bases at V and 1 base at J, with 8 bases between. The CDR3 loop is CAISLQGNTEAFF. CDR3 sequence (DNA): TGTGCCATCAGTTTACAGGGGAACACTGAAGCTTTCTTT.

The gene calls are TRBV29-1 and TRBJ2-3; 14 bases map to TRBD2. This CDR3 region has 17 residues. V shed 1 base and J 5 bases; nucleotides not matched to a gene: 8. In germline, CDR1 is SQVTM, CDR2 ANQGSEA. Here the CDR3 DNA reads TGCAGCGTTGAAGTAATGGGTGGACTAGCGGGGGGAGATACGCAGTATTTT. Protein sequence: CSVEVMGGLAGGDTQYF.

The chain employs TRBV2 and TRBJ1-5; D is ambiguous. The CDR3 is 13 amino acids. Germline V gene data show CDR1 as SNHLY and CDR2 as FYNNEI. V lost 6 bases, J lost 3 bases, and 9 bases lay in between. CDR3 protein: CASRDGDNQPQHF. The CDR3 nucleotides read TGTGCCAGCAGGGATGGGGACAATCAGCCCCAGCATTTT.

The rearrangement links TRBV9 to TRBJ1-3; D call uncertain. The V gene lost 0 bases and the J gene lost 5 bases, with 15 bases spanning the gap. Germline V gene sequence: CDR1 SGDLS, CDR2 YYNGEE. This CDR3 has 16 amino acids. The CDR3 region is CASSVGWTPERNTIYF. The CDR3 DNA sequence: TGTGCCAGCAGCGTAGGATGGACTCCCGAAAGAAACACCATATATTTT.

The V call is TRBV4-3, the J call TRBJ1-5, with no clear D. The germline V gene encodes CDR1 LGHNA and CDR2 YSLEER. V was cut by 0 bases and J by 4 bases, with 7 bases left in between. This CDR3 has 14 residues. The CDR3: CASSQEGRNQPQHF. In DNA form, the CDR3 reads TGCGCCAGCAGCCAAGAGGGGAGGAATCAGCCCCAGCATTTT.

This clone was recorded once. J is TRBJ2-5 and V is TRBV2, with D perhaps TRBD1 (6 bases). The CDR3 extends over 12 amino acids. Trimming removed 5 bases at V and 5 bases at J, with 9 bases between. CDR1 is SNHLY and CDR2 is FYNNEI in the germline V gene. This chain's CDR3 is CASSWDIETQYF. DNA for the CDR3: TGTGCCAGCAGTTGGGACATTGAGACCCAGTACTTC.

This clone appeared once. The V gene is TRBV28, the J gene TRBJ1-6; 11 bases agree with TRBD1. V lost 6 bases to trimming and J lost 4 bases; unmatched junction nucleotides: 2. Germline V lookup: CDR1 MDHEN, CDR2 SYDVKM. The CDR3 sequence is 15 residues long. The CDR3, as DNA: TGTGCCAGCAGAGGGGACAGGGGGTATAATTCACCCCTCCACTTT. This gives the protein CASRGDRGYNSPLHF.